These 11 T cell receptor beta chains originate from one sample sequenced in a study of OX40 agonist ivuxolimab in advanced cancers. Sequencing was performed with immunoSEQ multiplex PCR; in TCRdb, only in-frame clones are kept and a portion is missing. The sample lists under 50,000 clones, roughly 86% seen once, with less than 8% in the top ten. The material was CD4+ or CD8+ T cells sorted from blood, obtained in a trial of the OX40 agonist ivuxolimab. These receptors originate from an adult with an advanced solid tumor such as melanoma, head and neck, liver or kidney cancer.

The chain uses TRBV19 and TRBJ2-7, with 8 bases fitting TRBD1. Germline V gene lookup returns CDR1 LNHDA and CDR2 SQIVND (reference sequence). The CDR3 loop spans 14 amino acids. Trimming took 6 bases from V and 1 from J; bases not matched to a gene: 5. The chain's CDR3 is CASSHRDRSYEQYF. The CDR3 bases are TGTGCCAGTAGCCACCGGGACAGGTCCTACGAGCAGTACTTC.

The chain joins TRBV7-3 to TRBJ2-1, with 8 bases identical to TRBD2. The V gene end was trimmed by 2 bases and the J gene end by 9 bases; junction bases not matched to a gene: 9. This CDR3 spans 15 amino acids. Germline-derived CDR1 and CDR2 are SGHTA and FQGTGA. DNA for the CDR3: TGTGCCAGCAGCTTATGGGGTAGCGGGATTCCTGAGCAGTTCTTC. This codes for CASSLWGSGIPEQFF.

This clone has only one observation. The chain has TRBV6-6 and TRBJ2-2; D might be TRBD1 or TRBD2, each matching 5 bases. The ends were cut back, 7 bases at V and 6 bases at J, with 12 bases in the middle. Germline assignment: CDR1 MNHNY and CDR2 SVGAGI (reference sequence). The CDR3 is 13 residues long. The DNA of the CDR3 is TGTGCCAGCACCAACTGGGGACCCGGGGAGCTGTTTTTT. It codes for CASTNWGPGELFF.

J is TRBJ1-5 and V is TRBV7-3, with D tentatively TRBD1 (5 bases). V was cut by 5 bases and J by 0 bases, with 14 bases left in between. The CDR3 is made up of 16 amino acids. Germline V gives CDR1 SGHTA, CDR2 FQGTGA. CDR3 protein: CASSAGREPSNQPQHF. The CDR3 nucleotides are TGTGCCAGCAGCGCGGGACGGGAACCTAGCAATCAGCCCCAGCATTTT. Combining the CDR3 with reference TRBV7-3 and TRBJ1-5 gives the whole variable domain GAGVSQTPSNKVTEKGKYVELRCDPISGHTALYWYRQSLGQGPEFLIYFQGTGAADDSGLPNDRFFAVRPEGSVSTLKIQRTERGDSAVYLCASSAGREPSNQPQHFGDGTRLSIL.

The rearrangement uses TRBV28 and TRBJ2-7; D gene uncertain. Germline CDR1 is MDHEN and CDR2 is SYDVKM. There are 13 residues in the CDR3. With 7 bases removed from V and 3 bases from J, the gap between germline ends came to 13 bases. CDR3 sequence: CASTRGYYYEQYF. The CDR3 DNA reads as TGTGCCAGCACCCGAGGCTACTACTACGAGCAGTACTTC. The entire variable domain, with the rest obtained from reference TRBV28 and TRBJ2-7, is as follows: DVKVTQSSRYLVKRTGEKVFLECVQDMDHENMFWYRQDPGLGLRLIYFSYDVKMKEKGDIPEGYSVSREKKERFSLILESASTNQTSMYLCASTRGYYYEQYFGPGTRLTVT.

J is TRBJ2-3 and V is TRBV5-1; 7 positions agree with TRBD2. The CDR3 has 13 residues. CDR1 SGHRS and CDR2 YFSETQ come from the germline V gene. The J segment lost 11 bases and the V segment lost 3 bases, leaving 9 bases of the junction unmatched. CDR3 amino acids: CASSSGRGEEQYF. As DNA, the CDR3 is TGCGCCAGCAGCTCCGGACGGGGGGAGGAGCAGTATTTT.

Regarding this clone: This sample includes further DNA sequences coding for the same CDR3. The CDR3 here is CAWSRPGPSSNQPQHF. The CDR3 DNA is TGTGCCTGGAGTCGACCGGGACCGAGTAGCAATCAGCCCCAGCATTTT. The chain couples TRBV30 to TRBJ1-5; perhaps TRBD1 as D (5 bases). Per the germline V gene, CDR1 is GTSNPN and CDR2 is SVGIG (reference sequence). The CDR3 totals 16 residues. V was trimmed by 2 bases and J by 0 bases, leaving 14 bases between them.

The chain recombines TRBV5-1 with TRBJ2-7, with TRBD2 identical over 7 bases. The J segment lost 3 bases and the V segment lost 4 bases, leaving 7 bases of the junction unmatched. CDR1 and CDR2 from the germline V gene are SGHRS and YFSETQ. The CDR3 is 14 residues long. The CDR3 DNA follows: TGCGCCAGCAGCCAGGGCGGGAGCAACTACGAGCAGTACTTC. It yields the protein CASSQGGSNYEQYF.

The V gene is TRBV2, the J gene TRBJ1-1; D remains unclear. Germline lookup yields CDR1 SNHLY and CDR2 FYNNEI. V shed 4 bases and J shed 3 bases, with 6 bases lying between them. The CDR3 runs 12 residues. CDR3 sequence reads: CASSGTYTEAFF. CDR3 coding DNA: TGTGCCAGCAGTGGGACCTACACTGAAGCTTTCTTT.

This clone appeared a few times. The V and J genes are TRBV21-1 and TRBJ1-1. TRBV21-1 is a pseudogene locus. The CDR3 extends over 14 amino acids. The CDR3 reads CASSKGGGNTEAFF. The CDR3 DNA sequence: TGTGCCAGCAGCAAAGGCGGGGGGAACACTGAAGCTTTCTTT.

The genes are TRBV14 and TRBJ2-3; TRBD2 agrees at 7 bases. The CDR3 loop spans 13 amino acids. Germline V CDR1 and CDR2: SGHDN, FVKESK. V dropped 5 bases and J dropped 9; count of bases not matched to a gene: 8. This chain's CDR3 is CASSYRTRTTQYF. The CDR3 coding sequence is TGTGCCAGCAGCTACAGGACTAGGACAACGCAGTATTTT.